The rows below give T cell receptor beta chains drawn from one sample of a study of blood T cell repertoires in COVID-19. Some clones are missing from TCRdb's copy, which holds only in-frame ones; the method was immunoSEQ multiplex PCR. This sample has approximately 190,000 clones, with 80% to 85% found just once. Material: PBMCs or T cells enriched from blood (not recorded which). The receptors come from a man aged 35 to 55 who had recovered from COVID-19. Both conserved end residues are part of each CDR3. Each record gives: J gene, D gene, clone size, V gene, CDR3 protein, CDR3 DNA. A D gene is named only where the DNA matches it firmly. Clone size is stated in some rows and not others, as once, few, many or a class when expanded.

j_gene: TRBJ1-2
d_gene: -
abundance: -
v_gene: TRBV11-2
CDR3aa: CASSLVGRALAGYGYTF
CDR3nt: TGTGCCAGCAGCTTAGTCGGCAGGGCCCTCGCTGGCTATGGCTACACCTTC

j_gene: TRBJ2-7
d_gene: -
abundance: -
v_gene: TRBV19
CDR3aa: CASSNGGHPDYEQYF
CDR3nt: TGTGCCAGTAGTAACGGGGGGCATCCAGATTACGAGCAGTACTTC

j_gene: TRBJ2-1
d_gene: -
abundance: -
v_gene: TRBV5-1
CDR3aa: CASSLEGDKLWNEQFF
CDR3nt: TGCGCCAGCAGCTTGGAAGGGGACAAGCTGTGGAATGAGCAGTTCTTC

j_gene: TRBJ2-7
d_gene: -
abundance: -
v_gene: TRBV18
CDR3aa: CASSPPYETGYSYEQYF
CDR3nt: TGTGCCAGCTCACCACCGTATGAGACAGGCTACTCCTACGAGCAGTACTTC

j_gene: TRBJ1-1
d_gene: -
abundance: -
v_gene: TRBV5-1
CDR3aa: CASSLQASNTEAFF
CDR3nt: TGCGCCAGCAGCTTACAGGCATCGAACACTGAAGCTTTCTTT

j_gene: TRBJ2-7
d_gene: -
abundance: -
v_gene: TRBV7-2
CDR3aa: CASSFNSYEQYF
CDR3nt: TGTGCCAGCAGCTTCAACTCCTACGAGCAGTACTTC

j_gene: TRBJ1-5
d_gene: -
abundance: -
v_gene: TRBV2
CDR3aa: CASSETTGNQPQHF
CDR3nt: TGTGCCAGCAGTGAAACGACAGGCAATCAGCCCCAGCATTTT

j_gene: TRBJ1-1
d_gene: TRBD1
abundance: -
v_gene: TRBV6-4
CDR3aa: CASSATGGLTNTEAFF
CDR3nt: TGTGCCAGCAGTGCCACAGGGGGCTTAACGAACACTGAAGCTTTCTTT

j_gene: TRBJ1-2
d_gene: -
abundance: once
v_gene: TRBV5-4
CDR3aa: CASSLRGNYGYTF
CDR3nt: TGTGCCAGCAGCTTACGGGGGAACTATGGCTACACCTTC

j_gene: TRBJ2-3
d_gene: -
abundance: -
v_gene: TRBV28
CDR3aa: CASSLPGANTQYF
CDR3nt: TGTGCCAGCAGTTTGCCAGGGGCGAATACGCAGTATTTT

j_gene: TRBJ1-2
d_gene: -
abundance: -
v_gene: TRBV12-3/TRBV12-4
CDR3aa: CASSREVYGYTF
CDR3nt: TGTGCCAGCAGCAGGGAGGTCTATGGCTACACCTTC

j_gene: TRBJ1-2
d_gene: TRBD1
abundance: -
v_gene: TRBV7-2
CDR3aa: CASSLGFWDRGFYGYTF
CDR3nt: TGTGCCAGCAGCTTAGGCTTTTGGGACAGGGGTTTTTATGGCTACACCTTC

j_gene: TRBJ1-3
d_gene: -
abundance: once
v_gene: TRBV5-1
CDR3aa: CASSLGDAHSGNTIYF
CDR3nt: TGCGCCAGCAGCTTGGGCGATGCTCACTCGGGAAACACCATATATTTT

j_gene: TRBJ2-7
d_gene: -
abundance: -
v_gene: TRBV19
CDR3aa: CASMKTAGYEQYF
CDR3nt: TGTGCCAGTATGAAGACGGCAGGCTACGAGCAGTACTTC

j_gene: TRBJ2-3
d_gene: -
abundance: -
v_gene: TRBV2
CDR3aa: CASSEGRTDTQYF
CDR3nt: TGTGCCAGCAGCGAAGGGAGGACAGATACGCAGTATTTT

j_gene: TRBJ1-2
d_gene: -
abundance: -
v_gene: TRBV28
CDR3aa: CASTSGGAANFNYGYTF
CDR3nt: TGTGCCAGCACGTCTGGGGGGGCAGCCAACTTTAACTATGGCTACACCTTC

j_gene: TRBJ1-6
d_gene: TRBD1
abundance: -
v_gene: TRBV5-5
CDR3aa: CASSLDATGGSPLHF
CDR3nt: TGTGCCAGCAGCTTGGATGCGACAGGGGGTTCACCCCTCCACTTT

j_gene: TRBJ2-1
d_gene: TRBD2
abundance: -
v_gene: TRBV11-2
CDR3aa: CASSLVLARSYNEQFF
CDR3nt: TGTGCCAGCAGCTTAGTACTAGCGCGCTCCTACAATGAGCAGTTCTTC

j_gene: TRBJ1-2
d_gene: -
abundance: -
v_gene: TRBV20-1
CDR3aa: CSATASGYTF
CDR3nt: TGCAGTGCTACTGCGAGCGGCTACACCTTC

j_gene: TRBJ2-1
d_gene: TRBD2
abundance: -
v_gene: TRBV6-4
CDR3aa: CASSVRTSGGGNEQFF
CDR3nt: TGTGCCAGCAGTGTTCGCACTAGCGGGGGGGGAAATGAGCAGTTCTTC

j_gene: TRBJ1-1
d_gene: -
abundance: once
v_gene: TRBV20-1
CDR3aa: CSIGGRTEAFF
CDR3nt: TGCAGCATAGGGGGAAGGACTGAAGCTTTCTTT

j_gene: TRBJ1-2
d_gene: TRBD1
abundance: -
v_gene: TRBV28
CDR3aa: CASSYRGYGYTF
CDR3nt: TGTGCCAGCAGCTACAGGGGCTATGGCTACACCTTC

j_gene: TRBJ1-1
d_gene: -
abundance: -
v_gene: TRBV6-5
CDR3aa: CASSYSGTPSERTFF
CDR3nt: TGTGCCAGCAGTTACTCGGGGACACCAAGCGAGAGAACTTTCTTT

j_gene: TRBJ1-3
d_gene: -
abundance: few
v_gene: TRBV4-3
CDR3aa: CASSQEKGGAGNTIYF
CDR3nt: TGCGCCAGCAGCCAAGAAAAAGGAGGGGCTGGAAACACCATATATTTT

j_gene: TRBJ2-7
d_gene: -
abundance: -
v_gene: TRBV7-8
CDR3aa: CASSLDGAGTYEQYF
CDR3nt: TGTGCCAGCAGCTTAGACGGGGCGGGGACCTACGAGCAGTACTTC

j_gene: TRBJ1-1
d_gene: -
abundance: -
v_gene: TRBV2
CDR3aa: CASSEDYNTEAFF
CDR3nt: TGTGCCAGCAGTGAGGACTACAACACTGAAGCTTTCTTT

j_gene: TRBJ1-3
d_gene: -
abundance: -
v_gene: TRBV5-1
CDR3aa: CASSKGPGNTIYF
CDR3nt: TGCGCCAGCAGTAAGGGGCCGGGAAACACCATATATTTT

j_gene: TRBJ1-2
d_gene: -
abundance: -
v_gene: TRBV5-5
CDR3aa: CASSLSYRTPPSGSGYTF
CDR3nt: TGTGCCAGCAGCTTATCTTATCGGACGCCGCCGTCGGGGAGTGGCTACACCTTC

j_gene: TRBJ2-4
d_gene: TRBD1
abundance: -
v_gene: TRBV2
CDR3aa: CASSTGQPNIQYF
CDR3nt: TGTGCCAGCAGCACGGGACAGCCAAACATTCAGTACTTC

j_gene: TRBJ1-2
d_gene: -
abundance: -
v_gene: TRBV2
CDR3aa: CASSDPGMDEGYTF
CDR3nt: TGTGCCAGCAGTGACCCAGGGATGGATGAAGGCTACACCTTC

j_gene: TRBJ2-6
d_gene: TRBD1
abundance: -
v_gene: TRBV19
CDR3aa: CASTTGGSSGANVLTF
CDR3nt: TGTGCCAGTACGACAGGGGGCTCCTCTGGGGCCAACGTCCTGACTTTC

j_gene: TRBJ2-4
d_gene: TRBD2
abundance: -
v_gene: TRBV19
CDR3aa: CASSILREGPKNIQYF
CDR3nt: TGTGCCAGTAGTATTTTAAGGGAGGGACCAAAAAACATTCAGTACTTC

j_gene: TRBJ2-7
d_gene: TRBD1
abundance: once
v_gene: TRBV5-6
CDR3aa: CASNGQGPSSYEQYF
CDR3nt: TGTGCCAGCAACGGACAGGGGCCCAGCTCCTACGAGCAGTACTTC

j_gene: TRBJ1-3
d_gene: -
abundance: -
v_gene: TRBV28
CDR3aa: CASSLVSGNTIYF
CDR3nt: TGTGCCAGCAGTTTAGTATCTGGAAACACCATATATTTT

j_gene: TRBJ2-1
d_gene: -
abundance: few
v_gene: TRBV27
CDR3aa: CASSRPSWAANYNEQFF
CDR3nt: TGTGCCAGCAGTAGACCTAGCTGGGCGGCGAACTACAATGAGCAGTTCTTC

j_gene: TRBJ2-7
d_gene: TRBD1
abundance: -
v_gene: TRBV5-6
CDR3aa: CASSLGDSNEQYF
CDR3nt: TGTGCCAGCAGCTTGGGGGACAGCAATGAGCAGTACTTC

j_gene: TRBJ2-7
d_gene: TRBD1
abundance: -
v_gene: TRBV7-2
CDR3aa: CASSTRDRAYEQYF
CDR3nt: TGTGCCAGCAGTACCCGGGACAGGGCCTACGAGCAGTACTTC

j_gene: TRBJ1-4
d_gene: TRBD1
abundance: -
v_gene: TRBV4-1
CDR3aa: CASSQAPGQGREKLFF
CDR3nt: TGCGCCAGCAGCCAAGCCCCGGGACAGGGGAGGGAAAAACTGTTTTTT

j_gene: TRBJ2-7
d_gene: TRBD1
abundance: -
v_gene: TRBV13
CDR3aa: CASSQGRDRGSYEQYF
CDR3nt: TGTGCCAGCAGCCAAGGTCGGGACAGGGGCTCCTACGAGCAGTACTTC

j_gene: TRBJ1-6
d_gene: TRBD1
abundance: -
v_gene: TRBV7-2
CDR3aa: CASSSWAGTGAILHF
CDR3nt: TGTGCCAGCAGCTCGTGGGCCGGGACAGGCGCCATCCTCCACTTT

j_gene: TRBJ2-3
d_gene: TRBD2
abundance: -
v_gene: TRBV9
CDR3aa: CASSVNPSGGASDTQYF
CDR3nt: TGTGCCAGCAGCGTAAACCCTAGCGGGGGGGCCTCAGATACGCAGTATTTT

j_gene: TRBJ1-2
d_gene: -
abundance: -
v_gene: TRBV6-1
CDR3aa: CASSEGLARDGYTF
CDR3nt: TGTGCCAGCAGTGAAGGACTAGCTAGGGATGGCTACACCTTC

j_gene: TRBJ2-7
d_gene: TRBD1
abundance: -
v_gene: TRBV19
CDR3aa: CATMDRYTYEQYF
CDR3nt: TGTGCCACCATGGACAGGTATACCTACGAGCAGTACTTC

j_gene: TRBJ2-2
d_gene: -
abundance: -
v_gene: TRBV6-5
CDR3aa: CASTGHPSNTGELFF
CDR3nt: TGTGCCAGCACTGGACACCCTTCGAACACCGGGGAGCTGTTTTTT

j_gene: TRBJ1-4
d_gene: TRBD1
abundance: -
v_gene: TRBV9
CDR3aa: CASSAVQGMGEKLFF
CDR3nt: TGTGCCAGCAGCGCAGTACAGGGGATGGGTGAAAAACTGTTTTTT

j_gene: TRBJ1-3
d_gene: -
abundance: few
v_gene: TRBV3-1/TRBV3-2
CDR3aa: CASSLGSHSGNTIYF
CDR3nt: TGTGCCAGCAGCCTAGGGAGTCACTCTGGAAACACCATATATTTT

j_gene: TRBJ2-2
d_gene: -
abundance: once
v_gene: TRBV7-9
CDR3aa: CASSPFITGELFF
CDR3nt: TGTGCCAGCAGCCCCTTTATTACCGGGGAGCTGTTTTTT

j_gene: TRBJ2-4
d_gene: -
abundance: -
v_gene: TRBV2
CDR3aa: CASRVQGWDIQYF
CDR3nt: TGTGCCAGCAGGGTACAGGGTTGGGACATTCAGTACTTC